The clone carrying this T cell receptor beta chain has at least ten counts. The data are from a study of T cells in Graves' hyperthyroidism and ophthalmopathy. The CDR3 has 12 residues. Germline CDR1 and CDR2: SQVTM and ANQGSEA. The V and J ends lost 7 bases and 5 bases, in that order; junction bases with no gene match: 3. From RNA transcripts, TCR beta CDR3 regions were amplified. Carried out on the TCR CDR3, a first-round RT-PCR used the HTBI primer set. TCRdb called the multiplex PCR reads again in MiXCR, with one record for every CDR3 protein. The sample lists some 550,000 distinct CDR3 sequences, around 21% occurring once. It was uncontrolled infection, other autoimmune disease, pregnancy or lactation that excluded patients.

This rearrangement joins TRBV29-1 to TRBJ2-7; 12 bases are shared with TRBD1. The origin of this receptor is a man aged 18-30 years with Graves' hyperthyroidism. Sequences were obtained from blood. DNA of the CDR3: TGCAGCGGGGGACAGGGGGCTGACGAGCAGTACTTC. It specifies CSGGQGADEQYF.